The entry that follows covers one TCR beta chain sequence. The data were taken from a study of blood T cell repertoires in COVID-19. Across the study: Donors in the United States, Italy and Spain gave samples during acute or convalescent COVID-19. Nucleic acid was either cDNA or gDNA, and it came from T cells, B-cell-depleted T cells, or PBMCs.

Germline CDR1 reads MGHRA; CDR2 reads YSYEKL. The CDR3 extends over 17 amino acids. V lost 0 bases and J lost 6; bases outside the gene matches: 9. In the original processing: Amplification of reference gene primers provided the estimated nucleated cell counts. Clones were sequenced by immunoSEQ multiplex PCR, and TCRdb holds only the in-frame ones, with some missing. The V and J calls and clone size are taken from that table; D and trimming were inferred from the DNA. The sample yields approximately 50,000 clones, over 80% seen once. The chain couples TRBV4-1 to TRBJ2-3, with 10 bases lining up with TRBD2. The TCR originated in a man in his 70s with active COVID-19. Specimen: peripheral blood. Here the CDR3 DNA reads TGCGCCAGCAGCCAAGATGGCCTAGCGGGGGCTGGGGATACGCAGTATTTT. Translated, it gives CASSQDGLAGAGDTQYF.